This TCR beta chain emerged from a study of blood T cell repertoires in COVID-19. Overall study context: Sites across the United States, Italy and Spain contributed samples from acute and convalescent COVID-19. T cells, B-cell-depleted T cells, or PBMCs provided the cDNA or gDNA that served as material.

This clone was seen once. Germline V gives CDR1 SGHTA, CDR2 FQGNSA. This CDR3 region has 15 residues. V gave up 1 base and J gave up 6 bases, with 15 bases separating them. Sequenced by immunoSEQ multiplex PCR; TCRdb stores in-frame clones only, minus some. The profile shows 210,000 or so clones, over 80% of them singletons. Source material: peripheral blood. J is TRBJ2-5 and V is TRBV7-2, with a weak D call TRBD2 (5 bases). This TCR was recovered from a woman aged 25-40 years with COVID-19, enrolled during active disease. CDR3 loop: CASSLGEGGRQTQYF. Here the CDR3 DNA reads TGTGCCAGCAGCTTAGGAGAGGGTGGTAGGCAGACCCAGTACTTC. The full variable domain, completed using reference TRBV7-2 and TRBJ2-5, is GAGVSQSPSNKVTEKGKDVELRCDPISGHTALYWYRQSLGQGLEFLIYFQGNSAPDKSGLPSDRFSAERTGGSVSTLTIQRTQQEDSAVYLCASSLGEGGRQTQYFGPGTRLLVL.